The clone carrying this T cell receptor (beta chain) occurred a few times. Its target is unknown. Using a J-beta primer mix together with a sample-barcoded 5' primer, a second PCR was run for roughly 6 to 11 cycles. MiXCR was run by TCRdb on the 5' RACE reads, yielding one entry per CDR3 protein. The table shows approximately 940,000 distinct CDR3 sequences, with around 48% occurring only once. From germline, CDR1 is SNHLY and CDR2 FYNNEI. The CDR3 loop spans 14 amino acids. Trimming pared 3 bases from V and 2 bases from J, leaving 11 bases between. The entry originates in a study of blood T cells in healthy people across ages. Study-wide background: T cells yielded about one barcoded beta molecule per two cells through template switching. Study-wide findings and caveats: Naive CD4+ cell counts and diversity both ran higher in long-lived than in aged donors.

Every participating donor contributed about 10 milliliters of peripheral blood through a draw. Each sample yielded at least 6 micrograms of PBMC total RNA. The sample comprised blood. The rearrangement links TRBV2 to TRBJ2-7, with D tentatively TRBD2 (6 bases). This clonotype originated in a man younger than 45 in good health. Here the CDR3 reads CASSERDGPYEQYF. CDR3 bases: TGTGCCAGCAGTGAGCGGGACGGACCCTACGAGCAGTACTTC.